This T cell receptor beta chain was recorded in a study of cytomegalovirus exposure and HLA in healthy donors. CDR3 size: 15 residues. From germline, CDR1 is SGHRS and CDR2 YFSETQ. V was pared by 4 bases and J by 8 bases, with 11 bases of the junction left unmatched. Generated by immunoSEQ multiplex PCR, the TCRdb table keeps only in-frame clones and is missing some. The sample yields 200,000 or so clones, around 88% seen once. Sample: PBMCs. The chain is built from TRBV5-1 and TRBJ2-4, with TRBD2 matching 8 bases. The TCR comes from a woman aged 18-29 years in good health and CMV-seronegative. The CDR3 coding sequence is TGCGCCAGCAGCACCGGGGGGGGCGCGTCTGACATTCAGTACTTC. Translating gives CASSTGGGASDIQYF.